This T cell receptor beta chain is from a study of tumor-infiltrating lymphocytes in glioblastoma multiforme. Whole-study results and caveats: RNA-based TCR sequencing may distort clone frequencies, since cells carry unequal TCR transcript numbers. TCR plus mutation findings rest on a single glioblastoma patient.

This CDR3 comprises 14 residues. Germline loops: CDR1 DFQATT, CDR2 SNEGSKA (reference sequence). This clonotype was found once. What it binds is unknown. This could be a read error, since a much larger clone is one nucleotide away. Three nested ARM-PCR rounds with V-beta and C-beta primers built TCRB libraries. Input was about 450 ng total RNA, reverse-transcribed with a C-beta primer. Unique molecular identifiers were not described for the libraries. TCRdb re-called the multiplex PCR reads with MiXCR, one entry per CDR3 protein. Here the sample spans fewer than 15,000 distinct CDR3 sequences, about 67% being singletons.

The sequence came from a male donor with glioblastoma. This chain uses TRBV20-1 with TRBJ1-5; D possibly corresponds to TRBD1 (5 bases). Sequencing input: brain tumor tissue. The CDR3 nucleotides read TGCAGAGCTCGGGGGGATTCTAGCAATCAGCCCCAGCATTTT. Its protein is CRARGDSSNQPQHF.